This TCR beta chain was identified in a study of metastatic and nonmetastatic thyroid tumors. Notes on the study in general: Malignant tumors reportedly showed significantly higher TCR beta diversity than benign nodules in both blood and tumor.

This clone occurred once. Its antigen is still unknown. One end of the junction fails to match germline, which may point to a read error. Treatment of any kind had been given to no patient before thyroid surgery. Per the germline V gene, CDR1 is DFQATT and CDR2 is SNEGSKA (reference sequence). The CDR3 contains 15 residues. MiXCR reprocessed the PCR reads for TCRdb. The table lists 15,000 to 20,000 clones, about 35% of them singletons. The TCR sequence derives from a male donor with papillary thyroid cancer or a benign thyroid nodule (not recorded which). Some clones in this sample may be carry-over from other donors' samples. The chain has TRBV20-1 and TRBJ2-5; 7 bases are shared with TRBD2. The source material was tumor tissue. The CDR3 protein is CSARDCGGIQETRYF. The DNA of the CDR3 is TGCAGTGCTAGAGACTGCGGGGGAATCCAAGAGACCCGGTACTTC.